Shown below are 9 T cell receptor beta chains from a single sample sequenced in a study of T cell clusters in autoimmune cytopenias. One tube held mixed TRB-A and TRB-B primer pools for touch-down PCR. TCRdb reprocessed the multiplex PCR reads and keeps a single row for each CDR3 protein, giving no DNA. This sample contains 6,100 or so distinct CDR3 sequences. TRB was amplified from 250 ng of peripheral blood genomic DNA per sample. These sequences were also reported in another study, on T cell repertoires in aging, cancer and after chemotherapy.

The sequenced material came from peripheral blood. These receptors were obtained from a human donor in good health.

V is TRBV18 and J is TRBJ2-5; checking the TCRdb D call of TRBD2 is not possible without DNA. CDR3 length equals 14 residues. Germline assignment: CDR1 KGHSH and CDR2 LQKENI. The CDR3 region is CASTRGASEETQYF.

V usage is TRBV29-1 and J usage is TRBJ2-2; absent DNA, TCRdb's TRBD1 call cannot be checked. Germline CDR1 reads SQVTM; CDR2 reads ANQGSEA. The CDR3 totals 16 residues. This CDR3 is CSVEHPGQGNTGELFF.

This sequence joins TRBV12-3 or TRBV12-4 and TRBJ1-5. The CDR3 length is 12 residues. This chain's CDR3 is CASSQSGQPQHF.

The CDR3: CASSIPPHSKPQHF. This rearrangement joins TRBV19 to TRBJ1-5; there is no DNA to check the TCRdb D call of TRBD1. The germline V gene has CDR1 LNHDA and CDR2 SQIVND (reference sequence). CDR3 length: 14 amino acids.

The chain employs TRBV7-6 and TRBJ2-7; the D call from TCRdb, TRBD1, cannot be confirmed without DNA. Germline lookup yields CDR1 SGHVS and CDR2 FNYEAQ. The CDR3 length is 13 residues. This CDR3 is CASSLVGGSEQYF.

CDR3 residues: CASSPRQGANEKLFF. The V and J genes are TRBV5-6 and TRBJ1-4; TCRdb calls TRBD1, which cannot be checked without DNA. The CDR3 has 15 residues. Germline V gene sequence: CDR1 SGHDT, CDR2 YYEEEE. Filled out from reference TRBV5-6 and TRBJ1-4, the complete variable domain reads DAGVTQSPTHLIKTRGQQVTLRCSPKSGHDTVSWYQQALGQGPQFIFQYYEEEERQRGNFPDRFSGHQFPNYSSELNVNALLLGDSALYLCASSPRQGANEKLFFGSGTQLSVL.

The chain has TRBV30 and TRBJ2-6. Germline values: CDR1 GTSNPN, CDR2 SVGIG (reference sequence). The length of the CDR3 is 14 residues. CDR3 residues: CACSKGSGANVLTF. Looking up the rest from reference TRBV30 and TRBJ2-6 gives the full variable domain: SQTIHQWPATLVQPVGSPLSLECTVEGTSNPNLYWYRQAAGRGLQLLFYSVGIGQISSEVPQNLSASRPQDRQFILSSKKLLLSDSGFYLCACSKGSGANVLTFGAGSRLTVL.

This chain links TRBV5-4 with TRBJ1-1. The CDR3 has 16 amino acids. Per the germline V gene, CDR1 is SGHNT and CDR2 is YYREEE (reference sequence). The CDR3 sequence is CASSFYLRTRHTEAFF.

The J gene is TRBJ1-5, the V gene TRBV19; checking the TCRdb D call of TRBD1 is not possible without DNA. Germline CDR1 reads LNHDA; CDR2 reads SQIVND (reference sequence). This CDR3 is built from 16 residues. This CDR3 reads CASSKSGTGVPKPQHF.